A selection of T cell receptor beta chains follows, all from one sample in a study of CD8+CD57+ T cells in acquired aplastic anemia. Each CDR3 protein is one row after TCRdb ran MiXCR on the reads. This table has about 98,000 distinct CDR3 sequences, approximately 73% appearing once. Sequences were obtained from sorted CD4+, CD8+, or CD8+CD57+ T cells (not recorded which) from PBMCs. The receptors here all came from a human donor with aplastic anemia. The CDR3 runs from the conserved cysteine through the conserved F or W. Each record gives: D gene, V gene, clone size, CDR3 length, J gene, CDR3 protein, CDR3 DNA. D genes are given only for firm matches. For some rows the clone size is stated as once, few or many, or as a class when expanded; others skip it.

>NA|TRBV20-1|NA|14|TRBJ1-2
CSARPLDSNYGYTF
TGCAGTGCTAGACCCCTTGACAGCAACTATGGCTACACCTTC
>TRBD1|TRBV12-3/TRBV12-4|NA|19|TRBJ2-7
CASNVGVGTGIFRSYEQYF
TGTGCCAGCAACGTGGGGGTGGGGACAGGGATCTTTCGCTCCTACGAGCAGTACTTC
>NA|TRBV20-1|NA|9|TRBJ1-5
CKNWQPQHF
TGCAAGAACTGGCAGCCCCAGCATTTT
>NA|TRBV19|few|12|TRBJ1-2
CASAAREVRITF
TGTGCCAGTGCGGCCAGGGAGGTCAGGATCACCTTC
>TRBD2|TRBV24-1|few|14|TRBJ2-7
CATSDREGDYEQYF
TGTGCCACCAGTGATCGGGAGGGGGACTACGAGCAGTACTTC
>NA|TRBV28|NA|11|TRBJ2-5
CASSLGGEGYF
TGTGCCAGCAGTTTAGGGGGAGAGGGGTACTTC
>NA|TRBV6-5|many|12|TRBJ1-2
CASSYGTFGYTF
TGTGCCAGCAGTTACGGGACATTTGGCTACACCTTC
>TRBD1|TRBV29-1|once|13|TRBJ1-2
CSARTGEFYGYTF
TGCAGCGCCCGGACAGGGGAATTCTATGGCTACACCTTC
>NA|TRBV19|NA|15|TRBJ1-5
CATQTYLGSNQPQHF
TGTGCCACCCAGACATACCTAGGTAGCAATCAGCCCCAGCATTTT
>NA|TRBV7-3|NA|9|TRBJ2-1
CASSHEQFF
TGTGCCAGCAGCCATGAGCAGTTCTTC
>TRBD2|TRBV24-1|NA|17|TRBJ2-3
CATSDLGTSGSTDTQYF
TGTGCCACCAGTGATTTGGGGACTAGCGGAAGCACAGATACGCAGTATTTT
>NA|TRBV24-1|NA|14|TRBJ1-4
CATSARGRDEKLFF
TGTGCCACCAGTGCAAGGGGTCGGGATGAAAAACTGTTTTTT
>TRBD1|TRBV6-1|many|16|TRBJ2-5
CASSEVVGDREETQYF
TGTGCCAGCAGTGAAGTGGTTGGGGACAGGGAAGAGACCCAGTACTTC
>NA|TRBV15|many|16|TRBJ2-3
CATSRDPGRVTDTQYF
TGTGCCACCAGCAGAGATCCTGGGCGGGTCACAGATACGCAGTATTTT
>NA|TRBV7-2|NA|13|TRBJ1-5
CASSPSAGQPQHF
TGTGCCAGCAGCCCAAGTGCGGGTCAGCCCCAGCATTTT
>NA|TRBV7-2|NA|12|TRBJ2-3
CASSGVGDTQYF
TGTGCCAGCAGCGGAGTAGGGGATACGCAGTATTTT
>NA|TRBV2|NA|14|TRBJ2-5
CASGGSTSAETQYF
TGTGCCAGCGGAGGCTCAACTTCCGCGGAGACCCAGTACTTC
>NA|TRBV7-6|many|16|TRBJ2-2
CASSLAGGANTGELFF
TGTGCCAGCAGCTTAGCCGGCGGGGCGAACACCGGGGAGCTGTTTTTT
>TRBD2|TRBV3-1|few|15|TRBJ2-1
CASSPLGTSFDEQFF
TGTGCCAGCAGCCCCCTCGGGACTAGCTTTGATGAGCAGTTCTTC
>NA|TRBV11-1|NA|16|TRBJ1-1
CASSLSGATANTEAFF
TGTGCCAGCAGCTTAAGCGGGGCGACAGCGAACACTGAAGCTTTCTTT
>NA|TRBV20-1|NA|15|TRBJ1-1
CSAASPIRGTSEAFF
TGCAGTGCTGCCAGCCCCATCCGGGGTACGAGTGAAGCTTTCTTT
>NA|TRBV7-3|few|13|TRBJ1-6
CASSPAPNSPLHF
TGTGCCAGCAGCCCAGCCCCGAATTCACCCCTCCACTTT
>NA|TRBV25-1|NA|11|TRBJ1-5
CASGNNQPQHF
TGTGCCAGCGGCAACAATCAGCCCCAGCATTTT
>NA|TRBV7-9|NA|14|TRBJ1-6
CASSLALRNSPLHF
TGTGCCAGCAGCTTAGCCTTACGTAATTCACCCCTCCACTTT
>NA|TRBV10-3|NA|17|TRBJ1-2
CAIRGEGLWQGISGYTF
TGTGCCATCAGGGGGGAGGGGCTATGGCAGGGGATTAGCGGCTACACCTTC
>NA|TRBV20-1|NA|12|TRBJ2-7
CSASQGNYEQYF
TGCAGTGCTTCACAGGGAAACTACGAGCAGTACTTC
>NA|TRBV7-2|NA|12|TRBJ2-7
CASSLRGHEQYF
TGTGCCAGCAGCTTAAGGGGTCACGAGCAGTACTTC
>NA|TRBV7-3|NA|15|TRBJ1-3
CASSRYPGSGNTIYF
TGTGCCAGCAGTCGATATCCGGGCTCTGGAAACACCATATATTTT
>TRBD1|TRBV7-9|few|13|TRBJ2-7
CASTTGGSYEQYF
TGTGCCAGCACGACAGGGGGCTCCTACGAGCAGTACTTC
>NA|TRBV2|NA|15|TRBJ2-5
CASSLSGTHQETQYF
TGTGCCAGCAGTTTATCCGGGACACACCAAGAGACCCAGTACTTC
>NA|TRBV11-2|few|13|TRBJ2-7
CASSPTAAYEQYF
TGTGCCAGCAGCCCCACCGCCGCTTACGAGCAGTACTTC
>NA|TRBV11-2|NA|15|TRBJ2-4
CASSLKGGTKNIQYF
TGTGCCAGCAGCTTAAAGGGGGGAACCAAAAACATTCAGTACTTC
>TRBD1|TRBV19|NA|14|TRBJ1-1
CASSRQGARTEAFF
TGTGCCAGTAGCAGACAGGGGGCGAGGACTGAAGCTTTCTTT
>NA|TRBV7-6|NA|13|TRBJ2-7
CASSSGSLVEQYF
TGTGCCAGCAGCTCCGGGTCCCTCGTGGAGCAGTACTTC
>NA|TRBV7-9|NA|15|TRBJ1-4
CASSLRGTANEKLFF
TGTGCCAGCAGCCTCCGGGGTACGGCTAATGAAAAACTGTTTTTT